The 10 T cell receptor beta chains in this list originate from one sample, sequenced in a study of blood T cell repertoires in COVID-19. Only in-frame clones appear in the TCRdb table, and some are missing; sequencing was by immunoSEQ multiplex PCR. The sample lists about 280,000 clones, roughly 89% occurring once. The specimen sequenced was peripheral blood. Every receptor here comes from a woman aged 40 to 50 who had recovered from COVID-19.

CDR3 sequence reads: CASSRLAGESYNEQFF. CDR3 in DNA: TGTGCCAGCAGCCGACTAGCGGGAGAGAGCTACAATGAGCAGTTCTTC. This chain uses TRBV5-4 with TRBJ2-1; 12 bases agree with TRBD2. This CDR3 spans 16 amino acids. CDR1 and CDR2 (germline): SGHNT, YYREEE (reference sequence). J gave up 3 bases and V 4 bases, and 5 bases lay outside the gene matches.

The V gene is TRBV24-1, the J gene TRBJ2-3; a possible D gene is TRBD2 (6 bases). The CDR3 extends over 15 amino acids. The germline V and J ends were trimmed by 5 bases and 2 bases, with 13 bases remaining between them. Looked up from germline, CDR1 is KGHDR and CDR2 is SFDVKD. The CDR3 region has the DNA TGTGCCACCAGTGCGGCGGGATTCGCCACAGATACGCAGTATTTT. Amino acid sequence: CATSAAGFATDTQYF.

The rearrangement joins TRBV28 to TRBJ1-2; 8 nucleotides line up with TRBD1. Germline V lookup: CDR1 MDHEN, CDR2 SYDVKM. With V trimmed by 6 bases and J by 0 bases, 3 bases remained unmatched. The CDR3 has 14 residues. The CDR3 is CASSLQGANYGYTF. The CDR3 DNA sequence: TGTGCCAGCAGCCTACAGGGGGCTAACTATGGCTACACCTTC.

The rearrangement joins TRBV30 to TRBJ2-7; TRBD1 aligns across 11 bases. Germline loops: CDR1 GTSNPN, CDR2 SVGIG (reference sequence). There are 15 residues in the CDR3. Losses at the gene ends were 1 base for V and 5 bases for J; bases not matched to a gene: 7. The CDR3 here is CAWSGYGTGGDEQYF. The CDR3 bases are TGTGCCTGGAGTGGATACGGGACAGGGGGAGACGAGCAGTACTTC.

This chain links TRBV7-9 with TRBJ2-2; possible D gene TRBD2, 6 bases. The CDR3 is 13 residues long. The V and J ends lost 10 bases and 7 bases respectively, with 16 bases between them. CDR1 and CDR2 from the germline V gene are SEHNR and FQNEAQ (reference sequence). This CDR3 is CATRASEGGELFF. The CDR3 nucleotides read TGTGCCACCCGGGCTAGCGAGGGCGGGGAGCTGTTTTTT.

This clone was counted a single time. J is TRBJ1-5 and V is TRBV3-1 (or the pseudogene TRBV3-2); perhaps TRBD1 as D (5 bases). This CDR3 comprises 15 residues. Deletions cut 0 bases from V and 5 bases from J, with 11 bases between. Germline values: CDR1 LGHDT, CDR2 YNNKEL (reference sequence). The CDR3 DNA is TGTGCCAGCAGCCAAGAACCCGGGGGGTATCAGCCCCAGCATTTT. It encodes CASSQEPGGYQPQHF.

Here the CDR3 reads CASSDGTGSGNTIYF. CDR3 DNA: TGTGCCAGCAGTGATGGGACAGGCTCTGGAAACACCATATATTTT. J is TRBJ1-3 and V is TRBV6-1, with 8 bases lining up with TRBD1. Germline CDR1 is MNHNS and CDR2 is SASEGT. The J segment lost 0 bases and the V segment lost 3 bases, leaving 1 base of the junction unmatched. The CDR3 contains 15 residues.

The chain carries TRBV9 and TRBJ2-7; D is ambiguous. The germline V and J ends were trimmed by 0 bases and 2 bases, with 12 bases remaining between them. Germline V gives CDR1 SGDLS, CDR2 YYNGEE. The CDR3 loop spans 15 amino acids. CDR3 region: CASSVGFALPYEQYF. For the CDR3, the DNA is TGTGCCAGCAGCGTAGGATTTGCTCTACCCTACGAGCAGTACTTC.

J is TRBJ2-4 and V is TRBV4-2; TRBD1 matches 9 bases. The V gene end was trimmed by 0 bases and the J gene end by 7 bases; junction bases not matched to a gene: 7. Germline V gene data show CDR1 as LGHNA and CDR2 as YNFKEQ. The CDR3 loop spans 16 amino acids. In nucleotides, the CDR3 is TGTGCCAGCAGCCAAGAGGGGACAGGGTTTTTCAACATTCAGTACTTC. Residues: CASSQEGTGFFNIQYF.

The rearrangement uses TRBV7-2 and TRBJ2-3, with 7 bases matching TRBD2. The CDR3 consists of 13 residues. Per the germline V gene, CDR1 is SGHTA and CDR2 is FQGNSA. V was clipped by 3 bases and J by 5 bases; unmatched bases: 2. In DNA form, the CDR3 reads TGTGCCAGCAGCTTCGTAGCGGGAGATACGCAGTATTTT. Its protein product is CASSFVAGDTQYF.